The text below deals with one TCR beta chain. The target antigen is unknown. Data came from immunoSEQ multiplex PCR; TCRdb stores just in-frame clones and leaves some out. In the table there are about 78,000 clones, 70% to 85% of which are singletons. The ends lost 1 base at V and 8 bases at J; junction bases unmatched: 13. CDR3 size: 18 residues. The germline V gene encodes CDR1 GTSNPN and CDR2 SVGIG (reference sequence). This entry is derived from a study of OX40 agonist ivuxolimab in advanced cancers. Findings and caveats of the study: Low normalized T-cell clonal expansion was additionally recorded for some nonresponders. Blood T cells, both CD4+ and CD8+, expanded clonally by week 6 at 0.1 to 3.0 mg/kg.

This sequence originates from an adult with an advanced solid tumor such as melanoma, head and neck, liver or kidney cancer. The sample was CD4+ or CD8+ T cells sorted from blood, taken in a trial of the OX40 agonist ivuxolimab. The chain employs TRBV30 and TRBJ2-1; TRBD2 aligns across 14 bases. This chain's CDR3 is CAWSEPKPGLAGEDEQFF. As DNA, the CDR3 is TGTGCCTGGAGTGAGCCCAAACCGGGACTAGCGGGAGAGGATGAGCAGTTCTTC.